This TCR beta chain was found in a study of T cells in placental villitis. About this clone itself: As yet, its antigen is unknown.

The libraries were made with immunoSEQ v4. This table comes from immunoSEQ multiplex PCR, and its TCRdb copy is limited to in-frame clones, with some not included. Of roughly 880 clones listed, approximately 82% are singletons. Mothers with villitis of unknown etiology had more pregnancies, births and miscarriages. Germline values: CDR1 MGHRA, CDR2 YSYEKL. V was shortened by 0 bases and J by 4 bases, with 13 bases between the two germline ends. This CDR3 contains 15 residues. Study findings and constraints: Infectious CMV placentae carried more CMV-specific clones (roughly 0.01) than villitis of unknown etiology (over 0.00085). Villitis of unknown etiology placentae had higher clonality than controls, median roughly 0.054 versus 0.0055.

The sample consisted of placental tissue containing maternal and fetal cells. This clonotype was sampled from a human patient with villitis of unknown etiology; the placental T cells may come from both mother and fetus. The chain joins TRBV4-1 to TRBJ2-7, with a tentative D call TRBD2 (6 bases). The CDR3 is CASSQDGGTFYEQYF. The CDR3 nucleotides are TGCGCCAGCAGCCAAGATGGGGGGACTTTTTACGAGCAGTACTTC.